The clone carrying this T cell receptor (beta chain) was observed at least ten times. Its specificity is not known. MiXCR was run by TCRdb on the 5' RACE reads, yielding one entry per CDR3 protein. The sample shows 200,000 or so distinct CDR3 sequences, approximately 13% of them seen only once. This sample is part of a study of CD8 T cells in ankylosing spondylitis. Study results and caveats: The study identified a TCR beta motif of fewer than 10 highly homologous variants that appeared characteristic of ankylosing spondylitis blood.

This CDR3 comprises 17 residues. V dropped 3 bases and J dropped 0 bases, with 17 bases sitting between them. The sequence was collected from a female donor with ankylosing spondylitis or in good health (not recorded which). The gene calls are TRBV12-3 or TRBV12-4 and TRBJ1-2; D is uncertain. Source material: blood, either unsorted or a sorted T cell fraction (not recorded which). This CDR3 is CASSFSFGEKTNYGYTF. Here the CDR3 DNA reads TGTGCCAGCAGTTTTAGTTTCGGGGAGAAAACTAACTATGGCTACACCTTC.